This T cell receptor (beta chain) was retrieved from a study of OX40 agonist ivuxolimab in advanced cancers. As for the study in general: Patients were dosed intravenously with ivuxolimab at 0.01 to 10 mg/kg every 2 weeks. Previous treatment with anti-PD-1, anti-PD-L1 or anti-CTLA-4 therapy was allowed; 35% to 50% had received some.

Concerning this clone itself: The antigen remains undetermined.

General observations from the study: Partly responding patients at 0.1-3.0 mg/kg showed some of the smallest clonal expansion.

Here immunoSEQ multiplex PCR was the method, and the copy in TCRdb shows in-frame clones only, minus some. The sample shows tens of thousands of clones, over 80% of them seen only once. The CDR3 runs to 16 residues. V lost 3 bases to trimming and J lost 1 base, with 14 bases between them. V usage is TRBV5-3 and J usage is TRBJ1-5; unclear D gene. TRBV5-3 is flagged as an ORF with uncertain function. Here the sequenced sample was CD4+ or CD8+ T cells sorted from blood, taken in a trial of the OX40 agonist ivuxolimab. The receptor was derived from an adult with an advanced solid tumor such as melanoma, head and neck, liver or kidney cancer. The CDR3 sequence: CARSSRLPRSNQPQHF. CDR3 bases: TGTGCCAGAAGCTCCCGGCTCCCCCGAAGCAATCAGCCCCAGCATTTT.